This entry describes one TCR beta chain. This record belongs to a study of Ad26.COV2.S vaccination and SARS-CoV-2 variants. V trimming: 4 bases; J trimming: 9 bases; junction bases outside the gene matches: 10. The CDR3 is 15 amino acids. Germline lookup yields CDR1 SEHNR and CDR2 FQNEAQ (reference sequence). The data were produced by immunoSEQ multiplex PCR, yet TCRdb's version contains in-frame clones alone and is incomplete. This repertoire shows approximately 350,000 clones, 83% found once; its top ten account for about 7.4%. Treatment defined: around 19 received Ad26.COV2.S at low or high dose, single or two shots; several received placebo; per-sample allocation not given. The samples date from day 63 after the first vaccine or placebo injection. The sample came from a Boston adult aged 18-55 years.

The sequenced sample was peripheral blood, obtained in a trial of Ad26.COV2.S vaccine versus placebo. The V and J genes are TRBV7-9 and TRBJ2-4; 9 bases align to TRBD1. This clonotype was sampled from a person aged 18-60 years who received the Ad26.COV2.S COVID-19 vaccine or a placebo. Here the CDR3 DNA reads TGTGCCAGCAGCTGGGGACAGGGAGGTCTGGGCATTCAGTACTTC. The encoded protein is CASSWGQGGLGIQYF.